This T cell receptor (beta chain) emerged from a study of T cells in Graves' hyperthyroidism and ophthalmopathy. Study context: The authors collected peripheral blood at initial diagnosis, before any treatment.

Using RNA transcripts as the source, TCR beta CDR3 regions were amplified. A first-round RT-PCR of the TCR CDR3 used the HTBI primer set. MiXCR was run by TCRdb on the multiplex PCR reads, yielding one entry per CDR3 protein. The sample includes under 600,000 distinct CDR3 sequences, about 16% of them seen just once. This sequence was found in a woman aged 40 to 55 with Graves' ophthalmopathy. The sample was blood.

This chain's CDR3 is CASSSTRSGRYEQYF. The CDR3 DNA sequence: TGTGCCAGCAGCTCCACTAGGTCGGGGAGGTACGAGCAGTACTTC. The chain couples TRBV11-2 to TRBJ2-7; D perhaps matches TRBD2 (6 bases). The V gene's germline CDR1 is SGHAT and CDR2 FQNNGV. Trimming stripped 4 bases from V and 4 bases from J, with 17 bases between. This CDR3 is built from 15 residues.